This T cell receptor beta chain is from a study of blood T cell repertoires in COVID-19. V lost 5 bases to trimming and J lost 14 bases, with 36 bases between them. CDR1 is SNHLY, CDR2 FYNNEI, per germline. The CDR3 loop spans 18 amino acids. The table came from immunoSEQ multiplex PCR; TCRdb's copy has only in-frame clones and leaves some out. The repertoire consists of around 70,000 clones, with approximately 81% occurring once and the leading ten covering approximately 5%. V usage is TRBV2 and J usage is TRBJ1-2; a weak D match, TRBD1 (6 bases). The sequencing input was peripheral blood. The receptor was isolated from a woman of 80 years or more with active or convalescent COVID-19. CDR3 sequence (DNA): TGTGCCAGCAGTACCCCCCGATGGGGGCGCAGGGAAGGGTCCTCGGGAACCTTC. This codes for CASSTPRWGRREGSSGTF.